This paragraph covers one TCR beta chain sequence. Its antigen remains unknown. This specimen belongs to a study of T cell responses to AZD1222 COVID-19 vaccine. Study-wide background: Second-dose intervals near 4 or 12 weeks were combined. The study, taken as a whole, reports: Donors in the cohort were predominantly white British and more often female, and clonal diversity was possibly underestimated.

Germline CDR1 is MNHEY and CDR2 is SVGAGI. Trimming shortened V by 6 bases and J by 2 bases, and 5 bases separated the two germline ends. The CDR3 totals 12 residues. The data were produced by immunoSEQ multiplex PCR, yet TCRdb's version contains in-frame clones alone and is incomplete. The sample has about 70,000 clones, 85% seen once; the top ten hold around 21%. The source is an adult in good health. This sample comprised peripheral blood, obtained on day 0 of AZD1222 vaccination. The chain carries TRBV6-5 and TRBJ1-3; D remains ambiguous. CDR3 nucleotide sequence: TGTGCCAGCAGAGGAACTGGAAACACCATATATTTT. Translating it yields CASRGTGNTIYF.